Listed below are T cell receptor beta chains from one sample, sequenced in a study of T cells in Graves' hyperthyroidism and ophthalmopathy. TCRdb analysed the multiplex PCR reads with MiXCR anew, one entry per CDR3 protein. The repertoire consists of more than 300,000 distinct CDR3 sequences, with roughly a sixth occurring once and the leading ten covering around a third. What was sequenced was blood. The receptor source for this set is a woman aged 25 to 39 with Graves' hyperthyroidism that later progressed to Graves' ophthalmopathy. Both conserved end residues are part of each CDR3. Fields, in order: V gene, J gene, CDR3 length, CDR3 protein.

V: TRBV20-1
J: TRBJ2-7
length: 13
CDR3: CSARMDGTYEQYF

V: TRBV29-1
J: TRBJ2-5
length: 13
CDR3: CSVPGTGVETQYF

V: TRBV3-1
J: TRBJ2-2
length: 20
CDR3: CASSQEAVTLTPTNTGELFF

V: TRBV27
J: TRBJ1-6
length: 14
CDR3: CASSPDRTGSPLHF

V: TRBV27
J: TRBJ1-5
length: 13
CDR3: CASSSGQSQPQHF

V: TRBV6-1
J: TRBJ2-3
length: 16
CDR3: CASSALAGGQGDTQYF

V: TRBV5-1
J: TRBJ2-1
length: 18
CDR3: CASSSRPGQGARSNEQFF

V: TRBV29-1
J: TRBJ2-7
length: 16
CDR3: CSVEVAGGAGPYEQYF

V: TRBV6-6
J: TRBJ2-2
length: 14
CDR3: CASSYEGVTGELFF

V: TRBV18
J: TRBJ1-5
length: 14
CDR3: CASSPSGGSSAQHF

V: TRBV20-1
J: TRBJ1-1
length: 15
CDR3: CSASGAEDMNTEAFF

V: TRBV2
J: TRBJ2-7
length: 13
CDR3: CASEGTLQYEQYF

V: TRBV6-1
J: TRBJ1-1
length: 13
CDR3: CASSVGSGTEAFF

V: TRBV2
J: TRBJ1-2
length: 16
CDR3: CASRPRQGAQSYGYTF

V: TRBV12-3/TRBV12-4
J: TRBJ2-2
length: 16
CDR3: CASRTRDRGNTGELFF

V: TRBV10-3
J: TRBJ1-3
length: 11
CDR3: CASRRANTIYF

V: TRBV19
J: TRBJ1-1
length: 13
CDR3: CASRTNGNTEAFF

V: TRBV10-3
J: TRBJ1-2
length: 14
CDR3: CAISGGGFNYGYTF

V: TRBV2
J: TRBJ1-2
length: 15
CDR3: CASSDRQRGNYGYTF

V: TRBV10-3
J: TRBJ2-7
length: 12
CDR3: CAIGTDSYEQYF

V: TRBV20-1
J: TRBJ1-2
length: 13
CDR3: CSASGTGGAGYTF